A single sample is the source of the 8 T cell receptor beta chains below, sequenced in a study of cytomegalovirus exposure and HLA in healthy donors (dated by TCRdb to about 2017). Libraries were constructed by the immunoSEQ multiplex PCR assay. Imported from immuneACCESS, the table was reduced by TCRdb to in-frame sequences with V and J called. These copies leave out some clones; in studies compared against another copy, an unresolved V gene accounts for under half, and the cause of the remainder is not known. The sample table contains approximately 73,000 clones; only one count was recorded for roughly 96% of them. The ten largest clones capture roughly 3.3% of the sample. Material: PBMCs. Receptors were obtained from a young man in good health and CMV-seronegative.

The chain combines TRBV7-9 with TRBJ2-3; 12 bases map to TRBD1. The CDR3 contains 16 residues. Germline loops: CDR1 SEHNR, CDR2 FQNEAQ (reference sequence). Trimming at V came to 2 bases and at J to 6 bases, leaving 6 bases not matched to a gene. The CDR3 reads CASSLIRDRGRDTQYF. As DNA, the CDR3 is TGTGCCAGCAGCTTAATACGGGACAGGGGGCGGGATACGCAGTATTTT.

DNA of the CDR3: TGTGCCAGCAGCCCGCCCGGTACGGTAGAAGAGCAGTACTTC. This translates into CASSPPGTVEEQYF. The rearrangement links TRBV7-8 to TRBJ2-7; D gene unclear. Trimming took off 5 bases at V and 7 bases at J, with 18 bases between the two ends. The CDR3 sequence is 14 residues long. Germline lookup yields CDR1 SGHVS and CDR2 FQNEAQ.

The chain carries TRBV14 and TRBJ1-2, with D unclear. The CDR3 consists of 13 residues. CDR1 and CDR2 from the germline V gene are SGHDN and FVKESK. With 0 bases removed from V and 5 bases from J, the gap between germline ends came to 7 bases. Here the CDR3 reads CASSQDLTYGYTF. The DNA for the CDR3 is TGTGCCAGCAGCCAAGATCTGACTTATGGCTACACCTTC.

The V and J genes are TRBV27 and TRBJ2-1; D is undetermined. Germline V gene sequence: CDR1 MNHEY, CDR2 SMNVEV (reference sequence). This CDR3 has 13 residues. Trimming took 6 bases from V and 5 from J, leaving 11 bases between them. The CDR3 nucleotides read TGTGCCAGCAGCCCCGAGCTGGACAATGAGCAGTTCTTC. Its protein product is CASSPELDNEQFF.

V and J are TRBV30 and TRBJ1-1; D is uncertain. This CDR3 has 15 amino acids. Germline V gene lookup returns CDR1 GTSNPN and CDR2 SVGIG (reference sequence). The V and J ends lost 4 bases and 3 bases respectively, with 18 bases between them. CDR3 sequence reads: CAWTLPGFRDTEAFF. For the CDR3, the DNA is TGTGCCTGGACCCTCCCGGGGTTTCGTGACACTGAAGCTTTCTTT.

The chain recombines TRBV27 with TRBJ1-1, with D uncertain. The CDR3 has 15 residues. Trimming cost V 7 bases and J 0 bases, with 15 bases left between them. The germline V gene encodes CDR1 MNHEY and CDR2 SMNVEV (reference sequence). In nucleotides, the CDR3 is TGTGCCAGCATCCCCGCAGGCGCTATGAACACTGAAGCTTTCTTT. Its translation: CASIPAGAMNTEAFF.

The genes are TRBV11-2 and TRBJ1-2; 7 bases map to TRBD1. V lost 5 bases, J lost 3 bases, and 15 bases stayed unmatched. The CDR3 runs 17 residues. CDR1 SGHAT and CDR2 FQNNGV come from the germline V gene. The CDR3 coding sequence is TGTGCCAGCAGCCTAATAGCCCCGGACAGGAGAGACTATGGCTACACCTTC. Its protein is CASSLIAPDRRDYGYTF.

The V and J genes are TRBV19 and TRBJ2-5; perhaps TRBD2 as D (5 bases). The CDR3 has 14 amino acids. Germline V gives CDR1 LNHDA, CDR2 SQIVND (reference sequence). Trimming cost V 2 bases and J 7 bases, with 14 bases left between them. The DNA for the CDR3 is TGTGCCAGTAGTATAATGGCGGGCTCGGGGACCCAGTACTTC. Its translation is CASSIMAGSGTQYF.